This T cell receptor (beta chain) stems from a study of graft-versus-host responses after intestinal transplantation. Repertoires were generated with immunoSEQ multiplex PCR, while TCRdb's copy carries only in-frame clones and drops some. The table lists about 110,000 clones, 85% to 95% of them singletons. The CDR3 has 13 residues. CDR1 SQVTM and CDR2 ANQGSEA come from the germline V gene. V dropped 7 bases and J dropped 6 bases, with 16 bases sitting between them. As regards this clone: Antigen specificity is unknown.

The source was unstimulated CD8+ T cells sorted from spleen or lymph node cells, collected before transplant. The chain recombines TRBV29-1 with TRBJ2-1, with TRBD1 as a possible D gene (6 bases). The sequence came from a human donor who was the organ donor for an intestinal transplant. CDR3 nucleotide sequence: TGCAGCGGGGACACTCCCAACGGCAATGAGCAGTTCTTC. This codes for CSGDTPNGNEQFF.